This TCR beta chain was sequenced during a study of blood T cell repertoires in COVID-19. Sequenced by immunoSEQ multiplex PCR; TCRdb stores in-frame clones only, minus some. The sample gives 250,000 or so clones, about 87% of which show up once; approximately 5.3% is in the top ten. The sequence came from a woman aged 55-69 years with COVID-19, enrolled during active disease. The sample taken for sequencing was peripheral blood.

The CDR3 DNA reads as TGTGCCAGCAGCTTACAGGGTATGACGAGCGCGGATACGCAGTATTTT. Protein: CASSLQGMTSADTQYF. This chain uses TRBV7-2 with TRBJ2-3; TRBD1 might be the D (5 bases). The CDR3 length is 16 residues. The V and J ends lost 2 bases and 6 bases respectively, with 18 bases between them. Germline V gene lookup returns CDR1 SGHTA and CDR2 FQGNSA.